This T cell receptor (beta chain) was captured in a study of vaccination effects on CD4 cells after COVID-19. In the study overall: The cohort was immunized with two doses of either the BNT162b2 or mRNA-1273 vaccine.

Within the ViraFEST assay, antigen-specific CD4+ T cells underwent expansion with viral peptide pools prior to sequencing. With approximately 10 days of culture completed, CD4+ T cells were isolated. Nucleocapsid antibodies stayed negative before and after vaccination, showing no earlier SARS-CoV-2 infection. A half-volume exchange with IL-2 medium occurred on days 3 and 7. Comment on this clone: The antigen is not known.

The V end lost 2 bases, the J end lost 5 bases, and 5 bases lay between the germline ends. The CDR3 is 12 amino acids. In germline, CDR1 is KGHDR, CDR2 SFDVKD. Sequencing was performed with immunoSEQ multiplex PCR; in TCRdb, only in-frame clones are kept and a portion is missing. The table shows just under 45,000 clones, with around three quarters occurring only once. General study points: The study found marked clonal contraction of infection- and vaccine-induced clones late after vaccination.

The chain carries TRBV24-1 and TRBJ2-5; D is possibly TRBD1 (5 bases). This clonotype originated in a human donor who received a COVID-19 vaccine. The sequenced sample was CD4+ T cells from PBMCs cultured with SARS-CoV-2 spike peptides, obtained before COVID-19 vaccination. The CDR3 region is CATSDYRETQYF. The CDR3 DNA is TGTGCCACCAGTGATTACAGGGAGACCCAGTACTTC.